Detailed here is one TCR beta chain. As yet, its antigen is unknown. These data originate in a study of cytomegalovirus exposure and HLA in healthy donors. The study, taken as a whole, reports: Near-uniform donor sequencing depth was presumed by presence/absence analyses. Among TCR beta chains, those listed as cytomegalovirus-associated numbered approximately 150. Follow-up analysis seemed to connect common viral pathogens with several of the most significant clusters identified.

This CDR3 region has 15 residues. Germline-derived CDR1 and CDR2 are SQVTM and ANQGSEA. Trimming removed 6 bases at V and 0 bases at J, with 14 bases between. PCR employed 60 Vbeta and 13 Jbeta primers. TCRdb's table, derived via immunoSEQ multiplex PCR, lists solely in-frame clones and lacks some. In total, the table holds approximately 40,000 clones. The sample was PBMCs. This sequence originates from a woman under 40 in good health and CMV-seronegative. The chain recombines TRBV29-1 with TRBJ1-4; D is perhaps TRBD1 (6 bases). The CDR3: CSVATGTATNEKLFF. The CDR3 DNA sequence: TGCAGCGTCGCCACAGGGACGGCAACTAATGAAAAACTGTTTTTT.